The 16 T cell receptor beta chains presented below share a single source sample, sequenced in a study of T-cell reconstitution after alpha-beta-depleted transplantation in children. Unique molecular identifiers tagged the TCRbeta library. TCRdb recomputed calls from the PCR reads with MiXCR, one row per CDR3 protein. The data show about 400,000 distinct CDR3 sequences, 15% to 20% seen once. The sample consisted of PBMCs, mostly from graft donor cells, taken 360 days after TCRalphabeta/CD19-depleted stem cell transplant. The receptors come from a boy in the first two years of life who had a stem cell transplant for Wiskott-Aldrich syndrome, so the T cells may come from the graft donor.

The V gene is TRBV20-1, the J gene TRBJ2-1; no firm D call. The germline V gene encodes CDR1 DFQATT and CDR2 SNEGSKA (reference sequence). The CDR3 runs 13 residues. V lost 6 bases to trimming and J lost 10 bases, with 19 bases between them. The CDR3 coding sequence is TGCAGTGCCCCCCGACCCCCCCCGAGAGAGCAGTTCTTC. Translated, it gives CSAPRPPPREQFF.

This clonotype was seen many times. This chain joins TRBV20-1 and TRBJ2-1; 10 nucleotides match TRBD2. The CDR3 sequence is 15 residues long. The germline gives CDR1 DFQATT, CDR2 SNEGSKA (reference sequence). V dropped 1 base and J dropped 3; count of bases not matched to a gene: 3. The CDR3 protein is CSARVLAGGYNEQFF. As DNA, the CDR3 is TGCAGTGCTAGAGTTTTAGCGGGGGGCTACAATGAGCAGTTCTTC.

This chain joins TRBV7-9 and TRBJ2-7; D is perhaps TRBD2 (6 bases). Germline V gene lookup returns CDR1 SEHNR and CDR2 FQNEAQ (reference sequence). This CDR3 is 11 amino acids long. V was cut by 7 bases and J by 4 bases, with 8 bases left in between. The DNA of the CDR3 is TGTGCCAGCATTGGGGGGTACGAGCAGTACTTC. As protein: CASIGGYEQYF.

This clonotype was recorded a few times. The V gene is TRBV2, the J gene TRBJ2-4; D remains ambiguous. CDR1 is SNHLY and CDR2 is FYNNEI in the germline V gene. The CDR3 covers 13 residues. Trimming pared 3 bases from V and 3 bases from J, leaving 6 bases between. The CDR3 spells CASSDSGKNIQYF. The CDR3 region has the DNA TGTGCCAGCAGTGATTCGGGCAAAAACATTCAGTACTTC.

This clonotype was picked up a small number of times. This sequence joins TRBV12-3 or TRBV12-4 and TRBJ2-7; 7 positions agree with TRBD2. V lost 3 bases, J lost 7 bases, and 6 bases stayed unmatched. There are 13 residues in the CDR3. The CDR3 is CASSLTGRYEQYF. CDR3 sequence (DNA): TGTGCCAGCAGTTTGACCGGGAGGTATGAGCAGTACTTC.

This clonotype was observed a handful of times. The chain joins TRBV29-1 to TRBJ1-5; 7 nucleotides match TRBD1. Per the germline V gene, CDR1 is SQVTM and CDR2 is ANQGSEA. The CDR3 totals 13 residues. V trimming: 3 bases; J trimming: 4 bases; junction bases outside the gene matches: 3. This chain's CDR3 is CSVEGQPNQPQHF. The CDR3 DNA sequence: TGCAGCGTTGAGGGACAGCCTAATCAGCCCCAGCATTTT. The full variable domain, with the rest looked up from reference TRBV29-1 and TRBJ1-5, is SAVISQKPSRDICQRGTSLTIQCQVDSQVTMMFWYRQQPGQSLTLIATANQGSEATYESGFVIDKFPISRPNLTFSTLTVSNMSPEDSSIYLCSVEGQPNQPQHFGDGTRLSIL.

This clonotype was picked up a small number of times. V usage is TRBV5-1 and J usage is TRBJ2-7; D unclear. The V and J ends lost 0 bases and 5 bases respectively, with 6 bases between them. The CDR3 consists of 12 residues. Germline CDR1 reads SGHRS; CDR2 reads YFSETQ. DNA of the CDR3: TGCGCCAGCAGCTTGGATAGCCACGAGCAGTACTTC. Amino acids: CASSLDSHEQYF.

This clonotype appeared many times. The chain combines TRBV10-3 with TRBJ2-1; a possible D gene is TRBD2 (5 bases). Trimming removed 10 bases at V and 5 bases at J, with 18 bases between. Per germline, CDR1 ENHRY and CDR2 SYGVKD. This CDR3 is 14 amino acids long. CDR3 coding DNA: TGTGCCACTGGGAGCGGCCCCCAGGACAATGAGCAGTTCTTC. It translates to CATGSGPQDNEQFF.

This clonotype was counted only a few times. This chain uses TRBV6-4 with TRBJ2-5; D ambiguous. Germline CDR1 is MRHNA and CDR2 is SNTAGT. The CDR3 spans 11 residues. V gave up 9 bases and J gave up 2 bases, with 7 bases separating them. As DNA, the CDR3 is TGTGCCAGTGAGGTTCAAGAGACCCAGTACTTC. It translates to CASEVQETQYF.

Only a few counts were recorded for this clonotype. The J gene is TRBJ2-2, the V gene TRBV2; D remains ambiguous. The CDR3 totals 14 residues. Germline CDR1 is SNHLY and CDR2 is FYNNEI. The V end lost 6 bases, the J end lost 0 bases, and 8 bases lay between the germline ends. The CDR3 nucleotides read TGTGCCAGCAGATACACCTCGAACACCGGGGAGCTGTTTTTT. Translating gives CASRYTSNTGELFF. The complete variable domain, with remaining parts taken from reference TRBV2 and TRBJ2-2, reads EPEVTQTPSHQVTQMGQEVILRCVPISNHLYFYWYRQILGQKVEFLVSFYNNEISEKSEIFDDQFSVERPDGSNFTLKIRSTKLEDSAMYFCASRYTSNTGELFFGEGSRLTVL.

This clonotype was found a few times. The gene calls are TRBV20-1 and TRBJ1-2, with D uncertain. V was pared by 0 bases and J by 5 bases, with 7 bases between. The CDR3 has 12 residues. Looked up from germline, CDR1 is DFQATT and CDR2 is SNEGSKA (reference sequence). The CDR3 DNA reads TGCAGTGCTAGAGATAAGTTTTATGGCTACACCTTC. Its protein product is CSARDKFYGYTF.

A few counts support this clonotype. The chain has TRBV7-8 and TRBJ2-7, with TRBD1 matching 8 bases. V was pared by 5 bases and J by 4 bases, with 7 bases of the junction left unmatched. CDR3 size: 14 residues. The germline gives CDR1 SGHVS, CDR2 FQNEAQ. CDR3 in DNA: TGTGCCAGCAGCGGCGGGACAGGACATTACGAGCAGTACTTC. Translation: CASSGGTGHYEQYF.

This clonotype occurred a few times. The chain combines TRBV2 with TRBJ2-2; TRBD2 is a possible D gene (5 bases). Germline V gene lookup returns CDR1 SNHLY and CDR2 FYNNEI. Trimming stripped 6 bases from V and 3 bases from J, with 8 bases between. The CDR3 runs to 13 residues. This CDR3 is CASSEGYTGELFF. The DNA of the CDR3 is TGTGCCAGCAGCGAGGGATACACCGGGGAGCTGTTTTTT.

The rearrangement uses TRBV11-2 and TRBJ2-2; 13 bases agree with TRBD2. The CDR3 is made up of 18 amino acids. The V gene's germline CDR1 is SGHAT and CDR2 FQNNGV. Trimming removed 5 bases from V and 1 base from J; junction bases left unmatched: 7. Here the CDR3 reads CASSPPTSGRWNTGELFF. The CDR3 nucleotides are TGTGCCAGCAGCCCGCCGACTAGCGGGAGGTGGAACACCGGGGAGCTGTTTTTT.

This clonotype occurred a few times. The V gene is TRBV12-3 or TRBV12-4, the J gene TRBJ1-2; possible D gene TRBD1, 6 bases. V was cut by 1 base and J by 2 bases, with 11 bases left in between. The CDR3 spans 15 residues. The CDR3 DNA follows: TGTGCCAGCAGTTTAGAAGGAGGACAGAACTATGGCTACACCTTC. Encoded protein: CASSLEGGQNYGYTF.

The chain recombines TRBV6-5 with TRBJ2-3; TRBD2 matches 12 bases. V lost 5 bases to trimming and J lost 5 bases; unmatched junction nucleotides: 2. The CDR3 loop spans 14 amino acids. CDR1 is MNHEY and CDR2 is SVGAGI in the germline V gene. CDR3 loop: CASSPSGRGDTQYF. The DNA of the CDR3 is TGTGCCAGCAGTCCTAGCGGGAGGGGAGATACGCAGTATTTT.